Each of the 20 T cell receptor beta chains below was sequenced from the same sample in a study of vaccination effects on CD4 cells after COVID-19. The ViraFEST assay expanded antigen-specific CD4+ T cells with viral peptide pools before sequencing. It was after approximately 10 days of culture that CD4+ T cells were isolated. PCR showed that the person got SARS-CoV-2 infection at some point between March and December 2020. No antigen has been assigned to these receptors. Sequenced by immunoSEQ multiplex PCR; TCRdb stores in-frame clones only, minus some. Among more than 20,000 clones listed, 65% to 75% were seen once. The specimen was CD4+ T cells from PBMCs cultured with SARS-CoV-2 spike peptides, collected before COVID-19 vaccination. Source of these receptors: a human donor who had a prior SARS-CoV-2 infection.

This chain uses TRBV7-9 with TRBJ1-1, with D uncertain. This CDR3 has 14 amino acids. Germline V lookup: CDR1 SEHNR, CDR2 FQNEAQ (reference sequence). V was cut by 4 bases and J by 5 bases, with 14 bases left in between. In DNA form, the CDR3 reads TGTGCCAGCAGCTCGTGGGGTTTGGGGACTGAAGCTTTCTTT. Translated, it gives CASSSWGLGTEAFF.

The chain couples TRBV2 to TRBJ1-2, with a tentative D call TRBD1 (6 bases). Trimming left V 0 bases short and J 5 bases short, with 16 bases between. Germline V gives CDR1 SNHLY, CDR2 FYNNEI. The CDR3 covers 16 residues. The CDR3 DNA follows: TGTGCCAGCAGTGAAGCAGGGGGGTCTTATTTTTATGGCTACACCTTC. This encodes CASSEAGGSYFYGYTF.

There are many counts of this clone. This chain links TRBV20-1 with TRBJ2-1; TRBD2 might be the D (5 bases). The CDR3 has 11 residues. Germline lookup yields CDR1 DFQATT and CDR2 SNEGSKA (reference sequence). V lost 3 bases, J lost 13 bases, and 13 bases lay in between. The CDR3, as DNA: TGCAGTGCTAGCCTTCGGGGTCGACAGTTCTTC. Translating it yields CSASLRGRQFF.

CDR3 coding DNA: TGTGCCAGTAGATACAGGGGATTTAATGAAAAACTGTTTTTT. Translated, it gives CASRYRGFNEKLFF. The chain links TRBV19 to TRBJ1-4; 7 bases fit TRBD1. Germline trimming cut 6 bases from V and 4 bases from J; bases unmatched to any gene: 5. Per germline, CDR1 LNHDA and CDR2 SQIVND (reference sequence). CDR3 size: 14 residues.

The rearrangement joins TRBV19 to TRBJ1-5, with D tentatively TRBD1 (5 bases). Germline V gives CDR1 LNHDA, CDR2 SQIVND (reference sequence). The V end was cut by 5 bases, the J end by 6 bases, with 17 bases between. This CDR3 spans 15 amino acids. CDR3 nucleotides: TGTGCCAGTAGTCGCGGGACGGCGTATCGTCAGCCCCAGCATTTT. As protein: CASSRGTAYRQPQHF.

In its sample, this clone was seen once. The chain carries TRBV6-2 or TRBV6-3 and TRBJ2-1; the match to TRBD2 covers 8 bases. V was clipped by 1 base and J by 14 bases; unmatched bases: 10. Germline V gene data show CDR1 as MNHEY and CDR2 as SVGEGT. The CDR3 loop spans 14 amino acids. The CDR3 region has the DNA TGTGCCAGCAGTTACTATCTCCGGGAGGGACCGAAGTTCTTC. Translating gives CASSYYLREGPKFF.

The chain joins TRBV2 to TRBJ1-6; D is ambiguous. Germline-derived CDR1 and CDR2 are SNHLY and FYNNEI. V was pared by 7 bases and J by 9 bases, with 16 bases between. This CDR3 is built from 14 residues. The CDR3 here is CASMVGVAGSPLHF. The CDR3 bases are TGTGCCAGCATGGTTGGGGTGGCGGGTTCACCCCTCCACTTT.

The chain is built from TRBV3-1 (or the pseudogene TRBV3-2) and TRBJ1-1; tentative D call: TRBD1 (5 bases). The germline gives CDR1 LGHDT, CDR2 YNNKEL (reference sequence). The CDR3 is 14 residues long. The germline V and J ends were trimmed by 5 bases and 0 bases, with 10 bases remaining between them. This chain's CDR3 is CASSYRLVNTEAFF. The CDR3, as DNA: TGTGCCAGCAGCTACAGGTTGGTGAACACTGAAGCTTTCTTT.

The chain carries TRBV11-2 and TRBJ2-3; 11 nucleotides agree with TRBD2. The CDR3 sequence is 14 residues long. Per germline, CDR1 SGHAT and CDR2 FQNNGV. The V and J ends lost 3 bases and 9 bases, in that order; junction bases with no gene match: 5. Written as DNA, the CDR3 is TGTGCCAGCAGCTTGACTAGCGGGACGGGGACGCAGTATTTT. Residues: CASSLTSGTGTQYF.

The chain joins TRBV5-6 to TRBJ1-6; TRBD1 might be the D (5 bases). The V end was cut by 3 bases, the J end by 7 bases, with 14 bases between. The germline CDR1 and CDR2 sequences are SGHDT and YYEEEE. This CDR3 has 15 residues. The CDR3 here is CASSYPGTVNSPLHF. The CDR3 nucleotides are TGTGCCAGCAGCTACCCCGGGACGGTGAATTCACCCCTCCACTTT. Drawing the rest from reference TRBV5-6 and TRBJ1-6, the complete variable domain is DAGVTQSPTHLIKTRGQQVTLRCSPKSGHDTVSWYQQALGQGPQFIFQYYEEEERQRGNFPDRFSGHQFPNYSSELNVNALLLGDSALYLCASSYPGTVNSPLHFGNGTRLTVT.

The chain links TRBV18 to TRBJ1-5; possible D gene TRBD1, 6 bases. Per germline, CDR1 KGHSH and CDR2 LQKENI. V was pared by 3 bases and J by 4 bases, with 16 bases between. This CDR3 contains 16 residues. The CDR3, as DNA: TGTGCCAGCTCACCGGGATTGAGGGGGGGGAATCAGCCCCAGCATTTT. It translates to CASSPGLRGGNQPQHF.

The genes are TRBV7-8 and TRBJ2-7; 10 nucleotides align to TRBD2. The CDR3 spans 13 residues. J lost 4 bases, V lost 6 bases, and 3 bases had no gene match. Germline assignment: CDR1 SGHVS and CDR2 FQNEAQ. The CDR3 loop reads CASSWTSGYEQYF. DNA for the CDR3: TGTGCCAGCAGTTGGACTAGCGGTTACGAGCAGTACTTC.

The V gene is TRBV6-6, the J gene TRBJ2-1; 8 nucleotides agree with TRBD2. The CDR3 covers 16 residues. CDR1 is MNHNY and CDR2 is SVGAGI in the germline V gene (reference sequence). V shed 2 bases and J 6 bases; nucleotides not matched to a gene: 9. The CDR3 region has the DNA TGTGCCAGCAGTTACGACCAAGGGCGGGGGGCCAATGAGCAGTTCTTC. As protein: CASSYDQGRGANEQFF.

V gene TRBV6-5 combines with J gene TRBJ1-4; D not resolved. The CDR3 totals 13 residues. Trimming removed 4 bases at V and 7 bases at J, with 10 bases between. CDR1 is MNHEY, CDR2 SVGAGI, per germline. In DNA form, the CDR3 reads TGTGCCAGCAGTTCGGGGAACTTTGAAAAACTGTTTTTT. This codes for CASSSGNFEKLFF.

The J gene is TRBJ2-1, the V gene TRBV24-1, with a tentative D call TRBD1 (6 bases). V dropped 8 bases and J dropped 0 bases, with 19 bases sitting between them. The CDR3 is made up of 17 amino acids. The germline V gene encodes CDR1 KGHDR and CDR2 SFDVKD. As DNA, the CDR3 is TGTGCCACCATGGACGTTGGGGGCAGGGGCTCCTACAATGAGCAGTTCTTC. The encoded protein is CATMDVGGRGSYNEQFF.

Judged by abundance, this clone is large. This sequence joins TRBV4-2 and TRBJ2-7; TRBD2 aligns across 9 bases. V shed 0 bases and J 4 bases; nucleotides not matched to a gene: 7. CDR3 length: 16 residues. CDR1 and CDR2 (germline): LGHNA, YNFKEQ. CDR3 coding DNA: TGTGCCAGCAGCCAAGATTGGACTAGCGCATCGTACGAGCAGTACTTC. As protein: CASSQDWTSASYEQYF.

This clone has a single count. The rearrangement uses TRBV5-1 and TRBJ2-3; the D gene is possibly TRBD1 (6 bases). The CDR3 has 15 amino acids. V was pared by 0 bases and J by 2 bases, with 10 bases between. CDR1 is SGHRS and CDR2 is YFSETQ in the germline V gene. CDR3 nucleotides: TGCGCCAGCAGCTTGGGTGGGGGCAACACAGATACGCAGTATTTT. This sequence encodes CASSLGGGNTDTQYF.

The chain carries TRBV2 and TRBJ1-1, with D uncertain. V gave up 4 bases and J gave up 0 bases, with 6 bases separating them. Per germline, CDR1 SNHLY and CDR2 FYNNEI. CDR3 length equals 13 residues. In nucleotides, the CDR3 is TGTGCCAGCAGTGTTGGGTTGAACACTGAAGCTTTCTTT. This encodes CASSVGLNTEAFF.

This clone appeared a few times. The chain uses TRBV7-9 and TRBJ2-5, with 13 bases that match TRBD2. Germline CDR1 reads SEHNR; CDR2 reads FQNEAQ (reference sequence). This CDR3 region has 16 residues. Trimming cost V 3 bases and J 4 bases; bases outside gene matches: 5. The CDR3 coding sequence is TGTGCCAGCAGCTTCGGACTAGCGGGGGTTTCAGAGACCCAGTACTTC. The encoded protein is CASSFGLAGVSETQYF.

The table lists this clone with a few counts. This chain uses TRBV28 with TRBJ1-2; tentatively, D is TRBD1 (5 bases). The CDR3 sequence is 14 residues long. Germline lookup yields CDR1 MDHEN and CDR2 SYDVKM. V lost 6 bases to trimming and J lost 8 bases, with 19 bases between them. The CDR3 coding sequence is TGTGCCAGCAGGATCGGGACTGCAACTGTGGGCTACACCTTC. Encoded protein: CASRIGTATVGYTF.